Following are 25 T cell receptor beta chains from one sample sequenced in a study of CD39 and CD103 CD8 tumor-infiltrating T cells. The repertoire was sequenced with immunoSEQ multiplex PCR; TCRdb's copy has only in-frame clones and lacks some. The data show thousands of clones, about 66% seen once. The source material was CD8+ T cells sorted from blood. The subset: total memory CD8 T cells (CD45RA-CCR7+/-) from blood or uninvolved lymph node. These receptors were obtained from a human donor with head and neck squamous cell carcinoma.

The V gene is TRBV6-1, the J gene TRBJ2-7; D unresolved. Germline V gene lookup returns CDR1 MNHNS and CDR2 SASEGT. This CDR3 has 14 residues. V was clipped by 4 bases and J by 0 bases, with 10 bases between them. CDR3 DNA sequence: TGTGCCAGCAGTGCTTTAGGAGCCTCCTACGAGCAGTACTTC. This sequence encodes CASSALGASYEQYF.

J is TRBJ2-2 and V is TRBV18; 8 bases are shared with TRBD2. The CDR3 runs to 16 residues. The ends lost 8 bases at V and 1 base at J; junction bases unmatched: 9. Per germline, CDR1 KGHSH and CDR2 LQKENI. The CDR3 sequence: CASLQERGQNTGELFF. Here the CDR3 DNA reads TGTGCCAGCCTACAGGAGCGGGGGCAGAACACCGGGGAGCTGTTTTTT.

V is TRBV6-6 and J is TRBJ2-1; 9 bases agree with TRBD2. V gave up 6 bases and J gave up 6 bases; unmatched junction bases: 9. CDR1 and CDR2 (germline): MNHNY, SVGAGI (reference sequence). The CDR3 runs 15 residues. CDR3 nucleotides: TGTGCCAGCAGCGGCGGGGGGGCGTTAGGCAATGAGCAGTTCTTC. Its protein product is CASSGGGALGNEQFF.

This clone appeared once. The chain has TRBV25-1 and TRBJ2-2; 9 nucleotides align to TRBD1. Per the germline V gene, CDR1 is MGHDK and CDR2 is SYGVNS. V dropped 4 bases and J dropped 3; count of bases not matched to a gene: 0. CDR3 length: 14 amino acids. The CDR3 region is CASSGTGDTGELFF. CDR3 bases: TGTGCCAGCAGTGGGACAGGGGACACCGGGGAGCTGTTTTTT.

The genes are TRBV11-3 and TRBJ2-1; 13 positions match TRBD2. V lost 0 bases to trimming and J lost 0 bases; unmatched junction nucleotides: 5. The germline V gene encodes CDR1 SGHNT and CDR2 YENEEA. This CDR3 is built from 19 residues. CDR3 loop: CASSLELAGGSNSYNEQFF. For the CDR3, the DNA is TGTGCCAGCAGCTTAGAACTAGCGGGGGGGTCAAACTCCTACAATGAGCAGTTCTTC.

CDR3 sequence reads: CASSTTGNSNQPQHF. The CDR3 DNA reads TGTGCCAGCAGTACGACAGGGAATAGCAATCAGCCCCAGCATTTT. V and J are TRBV28 and TRBJ1-5; 7 bases line up with TRBD1. Germline loops: CDR1 MDHEN, CDR2 SYDVKM. The V segment lost 5 bases and the J segment 0 bases; nucleotides outside the gene matches: 4. The CDR3 is 15 amino acids.

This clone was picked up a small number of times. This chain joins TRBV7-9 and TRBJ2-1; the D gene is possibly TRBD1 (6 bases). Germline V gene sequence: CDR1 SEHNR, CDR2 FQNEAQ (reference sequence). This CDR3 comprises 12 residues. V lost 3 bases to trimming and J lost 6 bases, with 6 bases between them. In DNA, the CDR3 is TGTGCCAGCAGCTTGACAGGCAATGAGCAGTTCTTC. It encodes CASSLTGNEQFF.

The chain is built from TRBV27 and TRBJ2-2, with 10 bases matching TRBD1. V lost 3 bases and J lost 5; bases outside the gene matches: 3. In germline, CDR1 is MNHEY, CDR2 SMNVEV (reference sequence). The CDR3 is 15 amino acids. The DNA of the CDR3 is TGTGCCAGCAGTTTGACAGGGGGCTGGACCGGGGAGCTGTTTTTT. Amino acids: CASSLTGGWTGELFF.

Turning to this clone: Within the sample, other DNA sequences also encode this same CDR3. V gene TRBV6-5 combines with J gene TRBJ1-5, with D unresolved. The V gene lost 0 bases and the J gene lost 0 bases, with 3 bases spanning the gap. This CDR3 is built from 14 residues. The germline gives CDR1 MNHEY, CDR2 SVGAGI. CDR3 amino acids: CASSYSYSNQPQHF. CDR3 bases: TGTGCCAGCAGTTACTCCTATAGCAATCAGCCCCAGCATTTT.

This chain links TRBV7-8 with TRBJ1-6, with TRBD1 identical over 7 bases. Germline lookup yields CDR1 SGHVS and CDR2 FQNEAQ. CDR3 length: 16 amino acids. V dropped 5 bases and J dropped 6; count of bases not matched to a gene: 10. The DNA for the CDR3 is TGTGCCAGCAGCAACTCCCGGACAGGCGGTAATTCACCCCTCCACTTT. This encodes CASSNSRTGGNSPLHF.

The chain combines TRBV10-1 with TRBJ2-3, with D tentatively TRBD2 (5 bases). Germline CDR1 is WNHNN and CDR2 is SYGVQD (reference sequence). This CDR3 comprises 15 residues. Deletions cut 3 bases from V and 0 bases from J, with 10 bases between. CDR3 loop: CASSDNGDSTDTQYF. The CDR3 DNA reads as TGCGCCAGCAGTGATAACGGGGATAGCACAGATACGCAGTATTTT.

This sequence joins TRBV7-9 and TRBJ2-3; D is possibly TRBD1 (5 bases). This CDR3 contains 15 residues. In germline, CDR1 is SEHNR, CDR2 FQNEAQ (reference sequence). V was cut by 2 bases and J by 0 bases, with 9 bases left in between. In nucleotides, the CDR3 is TGTGCCAGCAGCTTACAGGGCCTCAGCACAGATACGCAGTATTTT. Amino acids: CASSLQGLSTDTQYF. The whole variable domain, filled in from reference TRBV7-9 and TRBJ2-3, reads DTGVSQNPRHKITKRGQNVTFRCDPISEHNRLYWYRQTLGQGPEFLTYFQNEAQLEKSRLLSDRFSAERPKGSFSTLEIQRTEQGDSAMYLCASSLQGLSTDTQYFGPGTRLTVL.

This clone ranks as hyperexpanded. CDR3 sequence: CASSREGYYEQYF. DNA for the CDR3: TGTGCCAGCTCCAGGGAGGGGTACTACGAGCAGTACTTC. The gene calls are TRBV19 and TRBJ2-7; 7 bases are a match to TRBD2. V was pared by 9 bases and J by 3 bases, with 8 bases of the junction left unmatched. CDR1 and CDR2 from the germline V gene are LNHDA and SQIVND (reference sequence). There are 13 residues in the CDR3.

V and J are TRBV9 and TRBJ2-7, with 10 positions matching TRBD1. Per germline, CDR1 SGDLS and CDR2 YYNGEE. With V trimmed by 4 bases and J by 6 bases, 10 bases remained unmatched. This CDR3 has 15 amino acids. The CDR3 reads CASSPPRQGAGEQYF. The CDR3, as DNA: TGTGCCAGCAGCCCCCCCCGACAGGGGGCAGGCGAGCAGTACTTC.

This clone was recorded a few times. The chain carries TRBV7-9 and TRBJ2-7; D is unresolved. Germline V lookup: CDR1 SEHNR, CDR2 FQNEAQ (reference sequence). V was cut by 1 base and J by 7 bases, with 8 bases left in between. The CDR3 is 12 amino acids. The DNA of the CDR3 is TGTGCCAGCAGCTTAGAAAGCAAAGAGCAGTACTTC. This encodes CASSLESKEQYF.

CDR3 nucleotide sequence: TGTGCCAGCAGTCGCCCGGGATTGAGTGTTCAAGGAGATACGCAGTATTTT. This codes for CASSRPGLSVQGDTQYF. The chain links TRBV27 to TRBJ2-3; a possible D gene is TRBD2 (5 bases). V shed 5 bases and J shed 5 bases, with 23 bases lying between them. The CDR3 length is 17 residues. The V gene's germline CDR1 is MNHEY and CDR2 SMNVEV (reference sequence).

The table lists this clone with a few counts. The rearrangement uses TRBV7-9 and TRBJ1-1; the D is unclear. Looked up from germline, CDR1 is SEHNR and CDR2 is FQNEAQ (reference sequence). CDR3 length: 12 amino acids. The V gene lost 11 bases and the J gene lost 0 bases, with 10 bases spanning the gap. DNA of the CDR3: TGTGCCGGGAGGGTAATGAACACTGAAGCTTTCTTT. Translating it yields CAGRVMNTEAFF.

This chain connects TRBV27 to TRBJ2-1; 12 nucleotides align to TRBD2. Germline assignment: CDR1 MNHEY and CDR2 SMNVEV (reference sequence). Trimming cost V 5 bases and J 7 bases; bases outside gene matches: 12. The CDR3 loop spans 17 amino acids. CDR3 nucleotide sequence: TGTGCCAGCAGTGCCGAGACTAGCGGGGGATTTTATAATGAGCAGTTCTTC. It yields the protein CASSAETSGGFYNEQFF.

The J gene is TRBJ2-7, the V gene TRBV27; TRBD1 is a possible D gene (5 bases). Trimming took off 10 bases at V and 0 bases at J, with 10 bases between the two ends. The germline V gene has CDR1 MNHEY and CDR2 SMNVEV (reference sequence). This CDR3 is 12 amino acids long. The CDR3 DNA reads TGTGCCACTTTGGACAACTCCTACGAGCAGTACTTC. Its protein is CATLDNSYEQYF.

For the CDR3, the DNA is TGTGCCAGCAGTTCCCGGACGGACCCTCGGGAAGATACGCAGTATTTT. This codes for CASSSRTDPREDTQYF. The chain combines TRBV6-6 with TRBJ2-3, with D maybe TRBD2 (5 bases). Germline assignment: CDR1 MNHNY and CDR2 SVGAGI (reference sequence). Deletions cut 4 bases from V and 5 bases from J, with 19 bases between. This CDR3 spans 16 amino acids.

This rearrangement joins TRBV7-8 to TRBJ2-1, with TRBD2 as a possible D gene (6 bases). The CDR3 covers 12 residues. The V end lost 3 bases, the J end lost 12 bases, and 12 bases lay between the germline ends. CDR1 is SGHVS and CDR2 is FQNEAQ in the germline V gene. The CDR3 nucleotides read TGTGCCAGCAGCTTCAACCGGGAGACGCAGTTCTTC. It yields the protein CASSFNRETQFF.

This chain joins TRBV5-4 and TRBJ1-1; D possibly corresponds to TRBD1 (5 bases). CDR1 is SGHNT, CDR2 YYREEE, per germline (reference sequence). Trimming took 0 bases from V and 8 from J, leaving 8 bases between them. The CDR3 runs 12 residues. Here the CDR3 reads CASSLGQGEAFF. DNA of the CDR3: TGTGCCAGCAGCTTGGGGCAGGGAGAAGCTTTCTTT.

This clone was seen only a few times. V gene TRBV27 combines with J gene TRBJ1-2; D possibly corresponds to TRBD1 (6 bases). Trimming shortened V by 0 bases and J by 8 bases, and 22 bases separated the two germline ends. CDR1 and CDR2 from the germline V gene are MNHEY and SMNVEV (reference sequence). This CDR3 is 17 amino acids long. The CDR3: CASSLSWGGQGPGGYTF. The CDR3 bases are TGTGCCAGCAGTTTATCGTGGGGGGGGCAGGGCCCAGGGGGCTACACCTTC.

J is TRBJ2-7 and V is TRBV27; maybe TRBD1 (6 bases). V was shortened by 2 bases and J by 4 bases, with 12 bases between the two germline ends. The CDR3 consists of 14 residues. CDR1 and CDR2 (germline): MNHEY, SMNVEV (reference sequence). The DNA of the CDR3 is TGTGCCAGCAGTTTAGTGGGGGCCGGATACGAGCAGTACTTC. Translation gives CASSLVGAGYEQYF.

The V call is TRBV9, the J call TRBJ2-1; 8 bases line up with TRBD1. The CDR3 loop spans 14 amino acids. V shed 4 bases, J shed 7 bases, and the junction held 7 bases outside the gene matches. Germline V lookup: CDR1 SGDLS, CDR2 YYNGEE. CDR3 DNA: TGTGCCAGCAGCCTTGGAACAGGGGGAAATGAGCAGTTCTTC. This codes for CASSLGTGGNEQFF. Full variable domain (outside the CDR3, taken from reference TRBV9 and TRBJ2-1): DSGVTQTPKHLITATGQRVTLRCSPRSGDLSVYWYQQSLDQGLQFLIQYYNGEERAKGNILERFSAQQFPDLHSELNLSSLELGDSALYFCASSLGTGGNEQFFGPGTRLTVL.